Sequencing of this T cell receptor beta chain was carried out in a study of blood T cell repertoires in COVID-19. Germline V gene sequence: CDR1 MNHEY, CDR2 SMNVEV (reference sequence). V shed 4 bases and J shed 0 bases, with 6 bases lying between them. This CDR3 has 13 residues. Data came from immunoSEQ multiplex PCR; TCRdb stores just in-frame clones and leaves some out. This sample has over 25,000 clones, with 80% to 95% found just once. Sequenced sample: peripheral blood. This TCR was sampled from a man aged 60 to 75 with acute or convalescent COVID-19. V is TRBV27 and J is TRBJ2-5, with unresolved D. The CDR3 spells CASSSSYQETQYF. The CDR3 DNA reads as TGTGCCAGCAGTTCCTCGTACCAAGAGACCCAGTACTTC.